Listed below are T cell receptor beta chains from one sample, sequenced in a study of T cells after yellow fever vaccination. TCRdb reanalysed the 5' RACE reads using MiXCR and keeps one entry per CDR3 protein. Of about 63,000 distinct CDR3 sequences in the sample, approximately 7.4% are singletons; the top ten hold just over 35%. This sample comprised CD8+ T cells sorted from PBMCs, obtained 15 days after the yellow fever booster vaccination. Source of these receptors: a man aged 25 to 40 who received the YFV17D yellow fever vaccine. Each CDR3 is given with its conserved first and last residue. D genes are given only for firm matches. Size tells how often a clone was seen (once, few, many) or the class of an expanded clone, and some rows leave it out.

V gene	J gene	D gene	clone size	CDR3 DNA	CDR3 protein
TRBV7-9	TRBJ2-1	TRBD2	many	TGTGCCAGCAGCTTAGTTGTGGTGGGGAGGGCCAATGAGCAGTTCTTC	CASSLVVVGRANEQFF
TRBV4-3	TRBJ2-4	-	many	TGCGCCAGCAGCCAAGATACGGACGGAGGTCTAAGGAACATTCAGTACTTC	CASSQDTDGGLRNIQYF
TRBV11-2	TRBJ2-5	-	many	TGTGCCAGCAGGCCCAGGGGTGGGGAGACCCAGTACTTC	CASRPRGGETQYF
TRBV29-1	TRBJ1-2	TRBD1	many	TGCAGCGTTGAAGGGGACAGGGACGCTAACTATGGCTACACCTTC	CSVEGDRDANYGYTF
TRBV6-1	TRBJ1-6	-	few	TGTGCCAGCAGTACCACCCGACGGGCCGTGTGGAATTCACCCCTCCACTTT	CASSTTRRAVWNSPLHF
TRBV6-2/TRBV6-3	TRBJ2-7	TRBD2	many	TGTGCCAGCAGTACGGGACTAGCGGGAGCGCACGAGCAGTACTTC	CASSTGLAGAHEQYF
TRBV14	TRBJ2-7	-	many	TGTGCCAGCAGCCAAGGCTGGGATCAGCCCTACGAGCAGTACTTC	CASSQGWDQPYEQYF
TRBV11-1	TRBJ2-1	TRBD2	many	TGTGCCAGCAGTACTGGGACTAGCGGGAGGGAAGAGCAGTTCTTC	CASSTGTSGREEQFF
TRBV10-3	TRBJ2-7	TRBD2	many	TGTGCCATCAGTGATCTAGCGGGAGATTCAGCCTCCTACGAGCAGTACTTC	CAISDLAGDSASYEQYF
TRBV15	TRBJ1-1	-	many	TGTGCCACCAGCCCTAAACAGGGTATGATCACTGAAGCTTTCTTT	CATSPKQGMITEAFF
TRBV7-9	TRBJ1-1	-	-	TGTGTCAGCAGCCCCTTATTAGGGGAGCCGAACACTGAAGCTTTCTTT	CVSSPLLGEPNTEAFF
TRBV20-1	TRBJ1-2	-	few	TGCAGTGCTAGTCCCCTTGGGGGGTCTCGTACCTATGGCTACACCTTC	CSASPLGGSRTYGYTF
TRBV27	TRBJ2-1	-	many	TGTGCCAGCAGTTTCCGGGAGCGCTATGAGCAGTTCTTC	CASSFRERYEQFF
TRBV7-9	TRBJ2-3	TRBD1	many	TGTGCCAGCAGCTGGGACAGGGCCACAGATACGCAGTATTTT	CASSWDRATDTQYF
TRBV6-2/TRBV6-3	TRBJ1-4	-	many	TGTGCCAGCAGTTACTTACCGGACGGGAATGAAAAACTGTTTTTT	CASSYLPDGNEKLFF